These 21 T cell receptor beta chains originate from one sample sequenced in a study of OX40 agonist ivuxolimab in advanced cancers. This table comes from immunoSEQ multiplex PCR, and its TCRdb copy is limited to in-frame clones, with some not included. The sample has tens of thousands of clones, approximately 90% seen once. The specimen comprised CD4+ or CD8+ T cells sorted from blood, sampled in a trial of the OX40 agonist ivuxolimab. The source of these receptors is an adult with an advanced solid tumor such as melanoma, head and neck, liver or kidney cancer.

This clone has more than one count but fewer than ten. This chain links TRBV25-1 with TRBJ1-2, with a weak D call TRBD1 (5 bases). The V gene's germline CDR1 is MGHDK and CDR2 SYGVNS. The CDR3 sequence is 12 residues long. Trimming stripped 5 bases from V and 7 bases from J, with 11 bases between. CDR3 bases: TGTGCCAGCAGTAACGGGGCAGGTGGCTACACCTTC. This gives the protein CASSNGAGGYTF.

This sequence joins TRBV28 and TRBJ2-5; TRBD1 matches at 8 bases. The CDR3 length is 16 residues. V lost 1 base to trimming and J lost 4 bases; unmatched junction nucleotides: 8. CDR1 is MDHEN, CDR2 SYDVKM, per germline. This CDR3 is CASSLLQQGDGETQYF. CDR3 nucleotide sequence: TGTGCCAGCAGTTTATTACAACAGGGGGACGGAGAGACCCAGTACTTC.

The V and J genes are TRBV10-3 and TRBJ1-4, with D possibly matching TRBD1 (5 bases). Germline V gene sequence: CDR1 ENHRY, CDR2 SYGVKD. V was cut by 2 bases and J by 14 bases, with 12 bases left in between. The CDR3 is 12 amino acids. The CDR3 loop is CAISEGGNSLFF. The CDR3 DNA reads as TGTGCCATCAGTGAGGGGGGGAATTCGCTGTTTTTT.

The rearrangement uses TRBV10-1 and TRBJ2-6; D uncertain. CDR1 is WNHNN, CDR2 SYGVQD, per germline (reference sequence). The CDR3 length is 19 residues. Trimming left V 4 bases short and J 0 bases short, with 19 bases between. Here the CDR3 reads CASSATLIVGGSGANVLTF. The CDR3 DNA sequence: TGCGCCAGCAGTGCTACTCTAATCGTAGGTGGCTCTGGGGCCAACGTCCTGACTTTC.

The chain is built from TRBV4-1 and TRBJ2-7; 7 bases match TRBD1. V was pared by 4 bases and J by 3 bases, with 9 bases of the junction left unmatched. CDR3 length: 15 residues. Germline lookup yields CDR1 MGHRA and CDR2 YSYEKL. The CDR3 sequence is CASSPGVTGFYEQYF. CDR3 nucleotides: TGCGCCAGCAGCCCCGGGGTGACAGGGTTCTACGAGCAGTACTTC.

The chain couples TRBV28 to TRBJ2-7; D may be TRBD1 (5 bases). Germline V gives CDR1 MDHEN, CDR2 SYDVKM. The CDR3 loop spans 13 amino acids. V lost 3 bases and J lost 3, with 9 bases in between. CDR3 in amino acids: CASSLVTGYEQYF. CDR3 DNA sequence: TGTGCCAGCAGTTTGGTCACAGGCTACGAGCAGTACTTC.

A word on this clone: Distinct nucleotide sequences in the sample also encode this CDR3. The chain joins TRBV27 to TRBJ2-7; 7 bases are a match to TRBD2. This CDR3 is built from 15 residues. Germline loops: CDR1 MNHEY, CDR2 SMNVEV (reference sequence). J lost 6 bases, V lost 4 bases, and 12 bases had no gene match. The CDR3 DNA follows: TGTGCCAGCAGTTCCTCGGGGAGCGGGATGGGCGAGCAGTACTTC. Translating it yields CASSSSGSGMGEQYF.

This clone was counted a single time. The chain has TRBV5-6 and TRBJ1-4; 7 nucleotides match TRBD1. Germline CDR1 reads SGHDT; CDR2 reads YYEEEE. The CDR3 length is 15 residues. Losses at the gene ends were 3 bases for V and 3 bases for J; bases not matched to a gene: 5. CDR3 loop: CASSYDREANEKLFF. CDR3 nucleotide sequence: TGTGCCAGCAGCTATGACAGGGAGGCTAATGAAAAACTGTTTTTT.

This chain links TRBV9 with TRBJ2-5, with TRBD2 identical over 7 bases. The germline V gene has CDR1 SGDLS and CDR2 YYNGEE. The CDR3 has 16 amino acids. Germline trimming cut 3 bases from V and 2 bases from J; bases unmatched to any gene: 10. The CDR3 is CASSGGGLVGQETQYF. The CDR3 DNA follows: TGTGCCAGCAGCGGGGGAGGACTAGTGGGTCAAGAGACCCAGTACTTC.

CDR3 in amino acids: CASSLGGGGSEAFF. The CDR3, as DNA: TGTGCCAGCAGCTTAGGAGGCGGGGGCTCGGAAGCTTTCTTT. The V gene is TRBV11-2, the J gene TRBJ1-1; possibly TRBD1 for D (6 bases). This CDR3 region has 14 residues. Trimming left V 1 base short and J 8 bases short, with 14 bases between. Germline-derived CDR1 and CDR2 are SGHAT and FQNNGV.

The CDR3 loop is CASSQEGGFYEQYF. The DNA of the CDR3 is TGCGCCAGCAGCCAAGAAGGGGGCTTCTACGAGCAGTACTTC. The chain combines TRBV4-1 with TRBJ2-7; 7 bases align to TRBD1. This CDR3 spans 14 amino acids. The J segment lost 3 bases and the V segment lost 0 bases, leaving 2 bases of the junction unmatched. Germline V gene data show CDR1 as MGHRA and CDR2 as YSYEKL.

This chain links TRBV25-1 with TRBJ2-1; no definite D call. Trimming removed 1 base at V and 6 bases at J, with 13 bases between. Per the germline V gene, CDR1 is MGHDK and CDR2 is SYGVNS. The CDR3 extends over 15 amino acids. The CDR3: CASSESVSRTNEQFF. As DNA, the CDR3 is TGTGCCAGCAGTGAATCTGTCTCCCGGACCAATGAGCAGTTCTTC.

V usage is TRBV5-1 and J usage is TRBJ2-1, with 7 bases fitting TRBD2. Germline-derived CDR1 and CDR2 are SGHRS and YFSETQ. The CDR3 runs 16 residues. J gave up 1 base and V 2 bases, and 6 bases lay outside the gene matches. DNA for the CDR3: TGCGCCAGCAGCTTCCCGGGAGGTGGATCCTACAATGAGCAGTTCTTC. Translation gives CASSFPGGGSYNEQFF.

This chain links TRBV4-1 with TRBJ2-7; no clear D gene. V was shortened by 1 base and J by 2 bases, with 15 bases between the two germline ends. There are 16 residues in the CDR3. Germline CDR1 and CDR2: MGHRA and YSYEKL. The CDR3 region has the DNA TGCGCCAGCAGCCAAGTGTTGCAGGTGTCGGCCTACGAGCAGTACTTC. Translating it yields CASSQVLQVSAYEQYF.

The J gene is TRBJ2-3, the V gene TRBV5-8, with TRBD1 as a possible D gene (6 bases). Per the germline V gene, CDR1 is SGHTS and CDR2 is YDEGEE. V was cut by 3 bases and J by 6 bases, with 14 bases left in between. The CDR3 sequence is 14 residues long. The CDR3 region has the DNA TGTGCCAGCAGCTGGGGGCAGGGGCAGGATACGCAGTATTTT. Translated: CASSWGQGQDTQYF.

The J gene is TRBJ2-1, the V gene TRBV28; 8 bases map to TRBD2. This CDR3 region has 16 residues. Germline loops: CDR1 MDHEN, CDR2 SYDVKM. V shed 5 bases and J 7 bases; nucleotides not matched to a gene: 13. CDR3 in amino acids: CASSIPGTSWTNEQFF. The CDR3 DNA reads TGTGCCAGCAGTATCCCCGGGACTAGTTGGACGAATGAGCAGTTCTTC.

The chain couples TRBV9 to TRBJ2-1, with TRBD2 matching over 8 bases. The CDR3 contains 16 residues. Germline V gene lookup returns CDR1 SGDLS and CDR2 YYNGEE. V gave up 9 bases and J gave up 0 bases; unmatched junction bases: 11. The DNA of the CDR3 is TGTGCCACCCCTAGCGGGCCAACCAGCTCCTACAATGAGCAGTTCTTC. Protein: CATPSGPTSSYNEQFF.

The V and J genes are TRBV5-4 and TRBJ2-7, with 9 bases identical to TRBD2. Trimming cost V 3 bases and J 3 bases; bases outside gene matches: 10. The CDR3 is 16 residues long. The germline V gene encodes CDR1 SGHNT and CDR2 YYREEE (reference sequence). The CDR3 sequence: CASSSPGREGYYEQYF. The CDR3 coding sequence is TGTGCCAGCAGCTCACCAGGGCGGGAGGGCTACTACGAGCAGTACTTC.

J is TRBJ2-3 and V is TRBV9; D may be TRBD2 (6 bases). The ends were cut back, 0 bases at V and 4 bases at J, with 9 bases in the middle. Germline values: CDR1 SGDLS, CDR2 YYNGEE. CDR3 length: 14 amino acids. The CDR3: CASSVDGSADTQYF. The CDR3 DNA is TGTGCCAGCAGCGTAGACGGGAGTGCAGATACGCAGTATTTT.

This clone was detected once. J is TRBJ2-7 and V is TRBV7-6; D gene uncertain. The CDR3 spans 15 residues. From germline, CDR1 is SGHVS and CDR2 FNYEAQ. With 4 bases removed from V and 3 bases from J, the gap between germline ends came to 16 bases. CDR3 residues: CASSSTLGPLYEQYF. The CDR3 DNA follows: TGTGCCAGCAGCTCTACCTTAGGACCCCTCTACGAGCAGTACTTC.

The CDR3 sequence: CASRDDSKAYEQYF. Written as DNA, the CDR3 is TGCGCCAGCAGGGACGACAGTAAAGCCTACGAGCAGTACTTC. The V gene is TRBV10-2, the J gene TRBJ2-7, with a tentative D call TRBD1 (5 bases). CDR3 length: 14 residues. Looked up from germline, CDR1 is WSHSY and CDR2 is SAAADI. Between the trimmed V and J ends, which lost 6 bases and 2 bases, there was a span of 14 bases.